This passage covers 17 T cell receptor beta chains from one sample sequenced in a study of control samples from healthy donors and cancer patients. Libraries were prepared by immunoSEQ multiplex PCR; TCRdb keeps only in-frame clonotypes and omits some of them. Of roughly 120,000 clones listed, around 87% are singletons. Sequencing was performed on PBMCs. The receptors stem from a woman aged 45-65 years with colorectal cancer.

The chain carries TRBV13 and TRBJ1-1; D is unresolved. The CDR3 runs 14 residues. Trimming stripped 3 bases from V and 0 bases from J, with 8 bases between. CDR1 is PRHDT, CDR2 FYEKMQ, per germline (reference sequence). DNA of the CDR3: TGTGCCAGCAGCTTTGTGTCCTTGAACACTGAAGCTTTCTTT. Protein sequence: CASSFVSLNTEAFF.

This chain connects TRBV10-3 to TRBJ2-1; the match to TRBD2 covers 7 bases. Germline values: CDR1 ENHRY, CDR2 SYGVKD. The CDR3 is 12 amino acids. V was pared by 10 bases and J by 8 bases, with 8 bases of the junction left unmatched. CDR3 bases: TGTGCCAACTCGATCACTAGCGATGAGCAGTTCTTC. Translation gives CANSITSDEQFF.

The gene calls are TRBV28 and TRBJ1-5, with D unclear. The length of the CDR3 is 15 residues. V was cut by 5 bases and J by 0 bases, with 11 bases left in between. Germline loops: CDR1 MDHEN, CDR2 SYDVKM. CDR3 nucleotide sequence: TGTGCCAGCAGTCCCGACAATTATAGCAATCAGCCCCAGCATTTT. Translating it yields CASSPDNYSNQPQHF.

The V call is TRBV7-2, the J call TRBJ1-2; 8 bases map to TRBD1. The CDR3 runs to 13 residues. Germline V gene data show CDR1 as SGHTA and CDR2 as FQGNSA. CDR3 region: CPGAGGNDYGYTF. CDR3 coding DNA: TGTCCCGGGGCAGGGGGCAACGACTATGGCTACACCTTC. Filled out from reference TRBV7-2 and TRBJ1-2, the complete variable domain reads GAGVSQSPSNKVTEKGKDVELRCDPISGHTALYWYRQSLGQGLEFLIYFQGNSAPDKSGLPSDRFSAERTGGSVSTLTIQRTQQEDSAVYLCPGAGGNDYGYTFGSGTRLTVV.

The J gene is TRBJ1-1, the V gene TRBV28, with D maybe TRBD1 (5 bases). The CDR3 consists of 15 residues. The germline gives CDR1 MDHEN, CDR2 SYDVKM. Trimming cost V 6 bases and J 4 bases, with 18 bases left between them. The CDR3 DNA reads TGTGCCAGCAGCCCAAGGATTCGGAGGGGCACTGAAGCTTTCTTT. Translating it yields CASSPRIRRGTEAFF.

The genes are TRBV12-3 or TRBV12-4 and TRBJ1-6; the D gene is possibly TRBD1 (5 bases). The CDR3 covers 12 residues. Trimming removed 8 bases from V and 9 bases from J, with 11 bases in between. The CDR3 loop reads CASSLGGSPLHF. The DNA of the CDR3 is TGTGCCAGCTCCTTGGGGGGTTCACCCCTCCACTTT.

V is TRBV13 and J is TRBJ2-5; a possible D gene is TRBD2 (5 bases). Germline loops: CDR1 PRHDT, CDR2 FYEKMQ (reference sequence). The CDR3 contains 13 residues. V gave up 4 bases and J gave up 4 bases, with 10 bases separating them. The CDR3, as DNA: TGTGCCAGCAGCTCCCGGGCGGGAGAGACCCAGTACTTC. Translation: CASSSRAGETQYF.

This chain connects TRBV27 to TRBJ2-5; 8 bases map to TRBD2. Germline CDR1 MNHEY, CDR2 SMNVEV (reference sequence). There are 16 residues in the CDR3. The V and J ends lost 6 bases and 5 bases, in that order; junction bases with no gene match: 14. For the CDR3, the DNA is TGTGCCAGCAGCTTAGCCCCGGGAGGGAACGGGGAGACCCAGTACTTC. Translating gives CASSLAPGGNGETQYF.

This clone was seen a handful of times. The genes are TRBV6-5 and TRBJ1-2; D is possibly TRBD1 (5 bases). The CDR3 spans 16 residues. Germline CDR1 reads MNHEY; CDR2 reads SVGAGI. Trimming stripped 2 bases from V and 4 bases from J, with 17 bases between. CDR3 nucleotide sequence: TGTGCCAGCAGTTACGATGGCGTCGGGGGGATCTATGGCTACACCTTC. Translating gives CASSYDGVGGIYGYTF.

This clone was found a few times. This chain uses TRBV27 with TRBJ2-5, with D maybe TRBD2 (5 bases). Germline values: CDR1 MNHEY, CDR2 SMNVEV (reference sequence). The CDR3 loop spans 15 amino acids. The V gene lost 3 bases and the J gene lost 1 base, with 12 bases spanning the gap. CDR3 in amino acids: CASSLRRGIQETQYF. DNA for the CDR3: TGTGCCAGCAGTTTGCGCCGGGGAATCCAAGAGACCCAGTACTTC.

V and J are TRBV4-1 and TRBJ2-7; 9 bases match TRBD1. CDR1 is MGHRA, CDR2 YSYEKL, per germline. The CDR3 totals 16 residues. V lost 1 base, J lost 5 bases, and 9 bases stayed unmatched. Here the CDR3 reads CASSQGSGTGRDEQYF. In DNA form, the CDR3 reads TGCGCCAGCAGCCAAGGATCCGGGACAGGGCGGGACGAGCAGTACTTC.

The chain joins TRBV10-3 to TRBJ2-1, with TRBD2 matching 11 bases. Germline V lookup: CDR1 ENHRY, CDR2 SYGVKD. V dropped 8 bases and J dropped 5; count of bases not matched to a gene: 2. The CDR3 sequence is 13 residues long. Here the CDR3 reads CAISTSGNNEQFF. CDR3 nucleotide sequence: TGTGCCATCTCGACTAGCGGGAACAATGAGCAGTTCTTC.

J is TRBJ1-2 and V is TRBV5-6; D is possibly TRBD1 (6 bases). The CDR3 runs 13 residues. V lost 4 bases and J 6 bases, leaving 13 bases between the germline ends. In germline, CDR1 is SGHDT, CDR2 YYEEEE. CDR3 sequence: CASSAPTGHGYTF. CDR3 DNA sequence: TGTGCCAGCAGCGCCCCCACAGGGCATGGCTACACCTTC. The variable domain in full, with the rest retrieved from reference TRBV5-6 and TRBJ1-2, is DAGVTQSPTHLIKTRGQQVTLRCSPKSGHDTVSWYQQALGQGPQFIFQYYEEEERQRGNFPDRFSGHQFPNYSSELNVNALLLGDSALYLCASSAPTGHGYTFGSGTRLTVV.

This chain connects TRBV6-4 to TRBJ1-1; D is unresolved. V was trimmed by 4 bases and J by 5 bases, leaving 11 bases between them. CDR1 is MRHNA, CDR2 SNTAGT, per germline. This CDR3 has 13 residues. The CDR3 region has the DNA TGTGCCAGCAGTGCCGAGGTAGGAACTGAAGCTTTCTTT. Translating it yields CASSAEVGTEAFF.

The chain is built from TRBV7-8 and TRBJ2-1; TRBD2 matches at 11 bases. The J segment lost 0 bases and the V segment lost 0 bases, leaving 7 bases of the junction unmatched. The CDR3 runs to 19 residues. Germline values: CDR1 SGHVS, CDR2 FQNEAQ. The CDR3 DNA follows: TGTGCCAGCAGCTTAGCGATACTAGCGGGGGCCGACTCCTACAATGAGCAGTTCTTC. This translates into CASSLAILAGADSYNEQFF. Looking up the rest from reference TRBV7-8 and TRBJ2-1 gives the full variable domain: GAGVSQSPRYKVAKRGQDVALRCDPISGHVSLFWYQQALGQGPEFLTYFQNEAQLDKSGLPSDRFFAERPEGSVSTLKIQRTQQEDSAVYLCASSLAILAGADSYNEQFFGPGTRLTVL.

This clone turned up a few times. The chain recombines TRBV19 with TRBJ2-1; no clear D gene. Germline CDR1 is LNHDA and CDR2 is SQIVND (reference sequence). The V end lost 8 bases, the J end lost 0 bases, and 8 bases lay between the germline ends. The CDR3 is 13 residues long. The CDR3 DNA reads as TGTGCCAGTGGATCGGCCTCCTACAATGAGCAGTTCTTC. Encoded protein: CASGSASYNEQFF. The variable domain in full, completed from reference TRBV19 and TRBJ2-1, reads DGGITQSPKYLFRKEGQNVTLSCEQNLNHDAMYWYRQDPGQGLRLIYYSQIVNDFQKGDIAEGYSVSREKKESFPLTVTSAQKNPTAFYLCASGSASYNEQFFGPGTRLTVL.

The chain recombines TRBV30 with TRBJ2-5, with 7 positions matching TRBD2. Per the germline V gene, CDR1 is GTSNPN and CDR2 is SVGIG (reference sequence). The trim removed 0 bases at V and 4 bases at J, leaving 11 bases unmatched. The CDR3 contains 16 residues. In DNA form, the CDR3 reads TGTGCCTGGAGTGTACCCACAGCAGCGGGGCTAGAGACCCAGTACTTC. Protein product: CAWSVPTAAGLETQYF.